A selection of T cell receptor beta chains follows, all from one sample in a study of technical replicates of blood from several donors. Profiled with immunoSEQ multiplex PCR; TCRdb holds only in-frame clones, not every one. The sample contains approximately 100,000 clones, under 96% of which appear only once. What was sequenced was T cells isolated from PBMCs. The receptors stem from a human donor in good health. Each CDR3 is given with its conserved first and last residue. Fields, in order: clone size, D gene, V gene, J gene, CDR3 length, CDR3 protein, CDR3 DNA. The D gene is left open where the match is weak. For some rows the clone size is stated as once, few or many, or as a class when expanded; others skip it.

.	.	TRBV30	TRBJ1-1	10	CATGNTEAFF	TGTGCCACAGGGAACACTGAAGCTTTCTTT
.	.	TRBV7-9	TRBJ2-3	12	CASLERADTQYF	TGTGCCAGCCTCGAGAGAGCAGATACGCAGTATTTT
.	TRBD1	TRBV28	TRBJ2-7	16	CASSLFGQGRLNEQYF	TGTGCCAGCAGTTTATTTGGACAGGGACGTTTGAACGAGCAGTACTTC
.	TRBD2	TRBV6-4	TRBJ2-1	15	CASSSSGGANNEQFF	TGTGCCAGCAGTTCCTCCGGGGGGGCTAACAATGAGCAGTTCTTC
.	.	TRBV6-6	TRBJ1-2	16	CASSYDRWGGAVGYTF	TGTGCCAGCAGTTACGACCGCTGGGGGGGGGCGGTTGGCTACACCTTC
.	.	TRBV19	TRBJ2-2	13	CASSMVGEGELFF	TGTGCCAGTAGTATGGTAGGGGAAGGGGAGCTGTTTTTT
.	TRBD2	TRBV19	TRBJ2-3	16	CASRGSGGRRADTQYF	TGTGCCAGTAGAGGGAGCGGGGGAAGAAGGGCAGATACGCAGTATTTT
.	.	TRBV21-1	TRBJ2-3	14	CASEPGQGLHTQYF	TGTGCCAGCGAACCGGGACAGGGGTTACATACGCAGTATTTT
.	.	TRBV5-1	TRBJ2-1	16	CASSPQGREIYNEQFF	TGCGCCAGCAGCCCCCAAGGCCGGGAAATCTACAATGAGCAGTTCTTC
.	.	TRBV7-9	TRBJ2-7	16	CASSLSTAPTPYEQYF	TGTGCCAGCAGCCTATCGACAGCCCCCACCCCCTACGAGCAGTACTTC
.	.	TRBV4-1	TRBJ2-7	19	CASSQGDRVIAGGPYEQYF	TGCGCCAGCAGCCAAGGGGACAGGGTAATTGCGGGAGGCCCCTACGAGCAGTACTTC
.	.	TRBV14	TRBJ2-1	17	CASSQGDGSPTYNEQFF	TGTGCCAGCAGCCAAGGAGACGGGAGCCCGACCTACAATGAGCAGTTCTTC
many	.	TRBV13	TRBJ1-6	16	CASSLQGSTYNSPLHF	TGTGCCAGCAGTTTACAGGGATCTACCTATAATTCACCCCTCCACTTT
once	TRBD2	TRBV5-4	TRBJ2-3	18	CASSYLKRTSGGTDTQYF	TGTGCCAGCAGCTACCTCAAAAGGACTAGCGGGGGCACAGATACGCAGTATTTT
once	.	TRBV28	TRBJ2-3	11	CASSMTDTQYF	TGTGCCAGCAGCATGACAGATACGCAGTATTTT
.	TRBD2	TRBV7-8	TRBJ2-7	15	CASSVSGGAVNEQYF	TGTGCCAGCAGCGTTAGCGGGGGGGCGGTGAACGAGCAGTACTTC
.	TRBD2	TRBV5-1	TRBJ2-3	15	CASSFLAGGQDTQYF	TGCGCCAGCAGTTTTCTAGCGGGGGGGCAAGATACGCAGTATTTT
.	TRBD1	TRBV6-1	TRBJ2-7	14	CASSVVGQIYEQYF	TGTGCCAGCAGTGTTGTGGGACAGATTTACGAGCAGTACTTC
.	.	TRBV29-1	TRBJ2-7	13	CSVESYEGYEQYF	TGCAGCGTTGAAAGTTATGAGGGCTACGAGCAGTACTTC
.	.	TRBV7-8	TRBJ2-2	15	CASSLARVNTGELFF	TGTGCCAGCAGCTTAGCCAGGGTGAACACCGGGGAGCTGTTTTTT